This T cell receptor beta chain was documented in a study of blood T cell repertoires in COVID-19 (dated by TCRdb to the early 2020s). For context, the study as a whole: Collaborator samples came from the United States, Italy and Spain and covered acute and convalescent phases of COVID-19. The repertoires were released in a freely available public database intended as a resource for research on the immune response to SARS-CoV-2. Where available, HLA class I and class II types were obtained from metadata supplied by the sample provider rather than from assay-based typing. Samples came from the ongoing ImmuneRACE study (first 160 participants) plus 1,254 subjects from 6 global collaborators. The material from the prospective study consisted of cDNA or gDNA derived from T cells, B-cell-depleted T cells, or PBMCs. Subjects who had been exposed to COVID-19, were actively infected with it, or had recovered from it provided the deeply sampled blood TCRbeta repertoires that made up the dataset. The sample metadata nearly always contained a de-identified subject ID, COVID-19 status, age in years and sex. General study outcomes and caveats: Clinical and demographic metadata were provided uncurated, with the amount varying by source and participant.

CDR1 SNHLY and CDR2 FYNNEI are derived from the germline V gene. The CDR3 measures 17 amino acids from cysteine to phenylalanine. Of all the DNA, just the CDR3 is kept, 51 bases in frame from base 1. Unmatched junction bases come to 14, with V trimmed by 5 bases and J by 6 bases. About this clone itself: Its recognized antigen is unknown. Nothing much larger sits one base from this clone, and base qualities are not available.

TCRbeta CDR3 regions were amplified from genomic DNA using the immunoSEQ Assay, a bias-controlled multiplex PCR. Regarding the original processing steps: The number of nucleated cells in each sample was estimated by amplification of reference gene primers within the assay. Sequence reads were collapsed and filtered to measure the absolute abundance of every unique TCRbeta CDR3 rearrangement. For each sample, productive Simpson clonality was calculated by taking the square root of Simpson's diversity index across productive rearrangements. In TCRdb, the immuneACCESS table is reduced to in-frame sequences with V and J assigned. These tables do not hold every clone; where another copy was compared, an unresolved V gene accounts for under half, and the others remain unexplained. V, J and clone size are those of that table, while D and trimming were read from the DNA. In all, the sample holds about 40,000 clones, and about 88% of those were seen once. Clones ranked in the top ten supply around 2.3% of the sample.

Collaborating institutions collected whole blood in K2EDTA tubes following their own protocols. For TCRbeta analysis, collaborators shipped samples as frozen whole blood, isolated PBMCs, or DNA extracted from either of those sample types. Material for sequencing was peripheral blood. The TCR was taken from a human donor in a cohort sampled during active COVID-19. The chain links TRBV2 with TRBJ1-2, with 11 middle bases fitting TRBD1. The DNA sequence is given as TGTGCCAGCAGTCCCCGGACAGGGGGCTTAGTTCATCATGGCTACACCTTC. This gives the protein CASSPRTGGLVHHGYTF.